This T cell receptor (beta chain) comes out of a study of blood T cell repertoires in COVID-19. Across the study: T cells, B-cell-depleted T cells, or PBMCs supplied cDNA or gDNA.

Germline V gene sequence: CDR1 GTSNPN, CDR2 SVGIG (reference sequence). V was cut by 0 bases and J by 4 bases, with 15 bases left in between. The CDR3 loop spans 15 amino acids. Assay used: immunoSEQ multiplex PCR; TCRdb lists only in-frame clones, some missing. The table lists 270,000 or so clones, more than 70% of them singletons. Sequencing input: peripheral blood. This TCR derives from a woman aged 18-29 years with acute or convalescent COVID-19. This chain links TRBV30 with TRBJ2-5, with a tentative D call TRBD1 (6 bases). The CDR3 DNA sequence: TGTGCCTGGAGTGTACATCCAGGGGAGCGAGAGACCCAGTACTTC. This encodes CAWSVHPGERETQYF.